The present entry profiles one TCR beta chain with its context. What it binds is unknown. Repertoires were generated with immunoSEQ multiplex PCR, while TCRdb's copy carries only in-frame clones and drops some. The data show 25,000 to 35,000 clones, approximately 93% seen once. The data belong to a study of graft-versus-host responses after intestinal transplantation. Regarding the study as a whole: The authors found GvH clones in recipient marrow, some appearing first in ileum or blood. Some patients had graft-donor T cell macrochimerism, and their allografts showed high graft-versus-host to host-versus-graft clonal ratios.

This CDR3 has 14 amino acids. Losses at the gene ends were 3 bases for V and 1 base for J; bases not matched to a gene: 1. Germline V gene data show CDR1 as SGHRS and CDR2 as YFSETQ. This clonotype originated in a human patient who received an intestinal transplant, so some T cells may come from the graft donor. Specimen: PBMCs, collected 66 days after intestinal transplant. The chain employs TRBV5-1 and TRBJ2-3, with 8 bases aligning to TRBD1. CDR3 DNA: TGCGCCAGCAGCTCGGACAGGGGCACAGATACGCAGTATTTT. It codes for CASSSDRGTDTQYF.